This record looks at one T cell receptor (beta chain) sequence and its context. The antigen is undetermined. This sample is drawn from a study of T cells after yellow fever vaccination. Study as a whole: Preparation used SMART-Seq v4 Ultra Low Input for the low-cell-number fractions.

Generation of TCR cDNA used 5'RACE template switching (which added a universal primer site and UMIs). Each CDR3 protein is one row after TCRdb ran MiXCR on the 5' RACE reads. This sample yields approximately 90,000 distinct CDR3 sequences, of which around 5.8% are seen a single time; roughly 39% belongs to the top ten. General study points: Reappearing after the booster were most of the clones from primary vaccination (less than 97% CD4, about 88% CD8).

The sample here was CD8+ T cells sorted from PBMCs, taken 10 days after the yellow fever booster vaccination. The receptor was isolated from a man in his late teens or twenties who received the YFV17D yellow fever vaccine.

The DNA of the CDR3 is TGTGCCAGCAGTTCCCCCCTTCTAGCGGGGGACCCCGATTCCCCGGATACGCAGTATTTT. Amino acids: CASSSPLLAGDPDSPDTQYF. The rearrangement uses TRBV12-3 or TRBV12-4 and TRBJ2-3, with 10 positions matching TRBD2. V gave up 4 bases and J gave up 6 bases; unmatched junction bases: 22. The CDR3 consists of 20 residues.